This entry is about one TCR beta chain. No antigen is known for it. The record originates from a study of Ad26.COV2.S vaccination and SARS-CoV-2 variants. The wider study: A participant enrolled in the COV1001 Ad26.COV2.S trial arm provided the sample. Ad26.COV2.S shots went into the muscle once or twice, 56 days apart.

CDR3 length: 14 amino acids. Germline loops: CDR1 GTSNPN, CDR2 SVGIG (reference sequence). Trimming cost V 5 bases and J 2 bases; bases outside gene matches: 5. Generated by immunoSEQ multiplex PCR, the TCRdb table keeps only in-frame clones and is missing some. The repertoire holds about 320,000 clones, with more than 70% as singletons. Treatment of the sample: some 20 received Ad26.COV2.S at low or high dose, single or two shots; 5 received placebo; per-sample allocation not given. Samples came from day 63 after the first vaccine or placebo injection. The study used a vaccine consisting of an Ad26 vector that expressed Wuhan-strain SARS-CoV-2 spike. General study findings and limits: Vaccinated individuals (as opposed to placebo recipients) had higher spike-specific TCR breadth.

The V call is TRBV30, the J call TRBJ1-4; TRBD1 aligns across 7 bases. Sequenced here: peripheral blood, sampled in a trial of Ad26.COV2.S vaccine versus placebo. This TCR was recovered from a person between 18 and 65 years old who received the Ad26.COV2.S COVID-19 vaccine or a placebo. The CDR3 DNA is TGTGCCTGGCAACAGGGGTGGACTAATGAAAAACTGTTTTTT. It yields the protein CAWQQGWTNEKLFF.